This T cell receptor beta chain was sequenced during a study of beta chain features in type 1 diabetes. With regard to this clone: The antigen is undetermined. One end of the junction fails to match germline, which may point to a read error.

What was sequenced were expressed TCRB transcripts, since all of the isolated RNA had been reverse transcribed. This table comes from immunoSEQ multiplex PCR, and its TCRdb copy is limited to in-frame clones, with some not included. Among more than 250,000 clones, 24% were seen once, and the ten largest hold 0.012%. CDR1 is LGHNA and CDR2 is YNFKEQ in the germline V gene. The CDR3 is 15 residues long. Broader study findings: Across patients, naive, central memory and Treg TCRB repertoires exhibited apparently greater similarity than was observed across healthy donors. Among patients with Type 1 diabetes, TCRB CDR3s were moderately but significantly shorter in every one of the four CD4+ subsets.

Sequences were obtained from naive CD4+ T cells from blood. This chain connects TRBV4-2 to TRBJ2-7; D perhaps matches TRBD2 (6 bases). This clonotype was sampled from a woman aged 25 to 45 with type 1 diabetes. The CDR3 nucleotides read TGTGCCAGCAGCCAAGATTGGGACCAGGCGGGGCGCTGGGACTTC. Protein: CASSQDWDQAGRWDF.